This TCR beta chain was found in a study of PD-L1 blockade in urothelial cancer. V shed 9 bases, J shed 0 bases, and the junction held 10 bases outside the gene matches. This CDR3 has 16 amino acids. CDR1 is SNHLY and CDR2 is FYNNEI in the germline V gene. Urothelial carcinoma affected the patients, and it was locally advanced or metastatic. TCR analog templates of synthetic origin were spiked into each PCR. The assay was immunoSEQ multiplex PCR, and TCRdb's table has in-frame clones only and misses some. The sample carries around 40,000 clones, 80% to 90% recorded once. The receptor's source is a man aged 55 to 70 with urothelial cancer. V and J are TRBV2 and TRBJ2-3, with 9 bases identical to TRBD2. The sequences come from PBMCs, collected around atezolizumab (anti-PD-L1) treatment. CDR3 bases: TGTGCCAGAGGAGGGGGACTAGCCGGAAGCACAGATACGCAGTATTTT. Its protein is CARGGGLAGSTDTQYF.